These 24 T cell receptor beta chains originate from one sample sequenced in a study of control samples from healthy donors and cancer patients. Sequenced by immunoSEQ multiplex PCR; TCRdb stores in-frame clones only, minus some. The sample yields around 100,000 clones, 88% seen once. Sequencing was performed on blood. The receptor set was obtained from a woman between 65 and 79 years old in good health.

The chain is built from TRBV7-2 and TRBJ1-3; D uncertain. CDR3 length: 15 residues. The germline gives CDR1 SGHTA, CDR2 FQGNSA. V was trimmed by 0 bases and J by 0 bases, leaving 6 bases between them. CDR3 DNA: TGTGCCAGCAGCTTAGCGCCGGGCTCTGGAAACACCATATATTTT. This sequence encodes CASSLAPGSGNTIYF. The whole variable domain, filled in from reference TRBV7-2 and TRBJ1-3, reads GAGVSQSPSNKVTEKGKDVELRCDPISGHTALYWYRQSLGQGLEFLIYFQGNSAPDKSGLPSDRFSAERTGGSVSTLTIQRTQQEDSAVYLCASSLAPGSGNTIYFGEGSWLTVV.

The V and J genes are TRBV27 and TRBJ1-1; a weak D match, TRBD1 (5 bases). The CDR3 length is 14 residues. CDR1 and CDR2 from the germline V gene are MNHEY and SMNVEV (reference sequence). The V and J ends lost 6 bases and 3 bases respectively, with 14 bases between them. The CDR3 protein is CASRKEGLYTEAFF. CDR3 in DNA: TGTGCCAGCAGAAAGGAGGGGCTGTACACTGAAGCTTTCTTT.

This chain connects TRBV7-2 to TRBJ2-7; D is unresolved. Trimming stripped 0 bases from V and 5 bases from J, with 8 bases between. This CDR3 has 13 amino acids. The germline V gene has CDR1 SGHTA and CDR2 FQGNSA. The CDR3 loop reads CASSLAAFDEQYF. The CDR3, as DNA: TGTGCCAGCAGCTTAGCCGCCTTCGACGAGCAGTACTTC.

The CDR3 here is CASSWGLGSAYEQYF. Here the CDR3 DNA reads TGTGCCAGCAGCTGGGGGTTGGGTAGCGCCTACGAGCAGTACTTC. V is TRBV5-4 and J is TRBJ2-7, with D perhaps being TRBD1 or TRBD2 (5 bases each). V was shortened by 3 bases and J by 2 bases, with 15 bases between the two germline ends. This CDR3 is built from 15 residues. The germline CDR1 and CDR2 sequences are SGHNT and YYREEE (reference sequence).

This chain's CDR3 is CASSEAQGNEQFF. The CDR3 region has the DNA TGTGCCAGCAGTGAAGCACAGGGAAATGAGCAGTTCTTC. The chain is built from TRBV6-1 and TRBJ2-1; maybe TRBD1 (6 bases). V was trimmed by 0 bases and J by 7 bases, leaving 7 bases between them. CDR1 is MNHNS and CDR2 is SASEGT in the germline V gene. CDR3 length equals 13 residues.

In this sample, this clone turned up a few times. The V call is TRBV5-4, the J call TRBJ1-1; tentative D call: TRBD1 (5 bases). Trimming shortened V by 4 bases and J by 1 base, and 8 bases separated the two germline ends. This CDR3 contains 13 residues. CDR1 and CDR2 (germline): SGHNT, YYREEE (reference sequence). CDR3 region: CASSRGANTEAFF. CDR3 DNA: TGTGCCAGCAGCCGTGGGGCGAACACTGAAGCTTTCTTT.

The V gene is TRBV29-1, the J gene TRBJ2-1; TRBD2 matches at 12 bases. The trim removed 4 bases at V and 11 bases at J, leaving 6 bases unmatched. Germline assignment: CDR1 SQVTM and CDR2 ANQGSEA. The CDR3 length is 13 residues. The CDR3: CSVVSLAGGQQFF. CDR3 in DNA: TGCAGCGTTGTATCCCTAGCGGGAGGGCAGCAGTTCTTC.

This clone showed up just a few times. V and J are TRBV29-1 and TRBJ1-2; 7 bases match TRBD1. The germline V gene has CDR1 SQVTM and CDR2 ANQGSEA. This CDR3 is 12 amino acids long. The trim removed 7 bases at V and 7 bases at J, leaving 9 bases unmatched. CDR3 nucleotide sequence: TGCAGCGCAACGACAGGGAAAGGTGGCTACACCTTC. This encodes CSATTGKGGYTF.

This clone was counted between two and nine times. This sequence joins TRBV7-2 and TRBJ2-1; the match to TRBD2 covers 13 bases. This CDR3 has 18 amino acids. Trimming at V came to 2 bases and at J to 8 bases, leaving 12 bases not matched to a gene. Germline V gene sequence: CDR1 SGHTA, CDR2 FQGNSA. The CDR3 DNA follows: TGTGCCAGCAGCTTATCTTGGACTAGCGGGAGATTGGGCGATGAGCAGTTCTTC. Encoded protein: CASSLSWTSGRLGDEQFF.

The chain carries TRBV7-2 and TRBJ2-7, with TRBD2 matching over 7 bases. The CDR3 runs 16 residues. Germline trimming cut 3 bases from V and 2 bases from J; bases unmatched to any gene: 10. Germline CDR1 SGHTA, CDR2 FQGNSA. As DNA, the CDR3 is TGTGCCAGCAGCTTTACGACTGGCGGGAGCGCCTACGAGCAGTACTTC. Translating it yields CASSFTTGGSAYEQYF.

V usage is TRBV6-5 and J usage is TRBJ1-1; 8 positions agree with TRBD1. V gave up 9 bases and J gave up 3 bases; unmatched junction bases: 12. The germline gives CDR1 MNHEY, CDR2 SVGAGI. This CDR3 has 15 amino acids. The CDR3 is CASRQGRGWDTEAFF. CDR3 in DNA: TGTGCCAGTCGACAGGGGAGAGGGTGGGACACTGAAGCTTTCTTT.

The J gene is TRBJ2-7, the V gene TRBV3-1 (or the pseudogene TRBV3-2); D may be TRBD2 (6 bases). V lost 1 base and J lost 6, with 16 bases in between. Germline V gene lookup returns CDR1 LGHDT and CDR2 YNNKEL (reference sequence). This CDR3 contains 15 residues. CDR3: CASSQVTGAVGEQYF. The CDR3 DNA reads as TGTGCCAGCAGCCAAGTGACGGGAGCGGTCGGCGAGCAGTACTTC.

This clone occurred once. The genes are TRBV4-1 and TRBJ2-1; 10 positions agree with TRBD2. V shed 0 bases, J shed 10 bases, and the junction held 12 bases outside the gene matches. CDR1 is MGHRA, CDR2 YSYEKL, per germline. The CDR3 loop spans 17 amino acids. DNA for the CDR3: TGCGCCAGCAGCCAAGATCGGGTAGCGGGGGGTTTAAAGGAGCAGTTCTTC. Translating it yields CASSQDRVAGGLKEQFF.

CDR3 sequence reads: CASSYQGEGWGETQYF. The CDR3 nucleotides are TGTGCCAGCAGCTACCAGGGGGAAGGGTGGGGAGAGACCCAGTACTTC. The chain couples TRBV13 to TRBJ2-5, with 7 positions matching TRBD1. The CDR3 spans 16 residues. Trimming at V came to 4 bases and at J to 4 bases, leaving 12 bases not matched to a gene. Germline V gene lookup returns CDR1 PRHDT and CDR2 FYEKMQ (reference sequence).

The chain couples TRBV6-1 to TRBJ2-1; the D is unclear. The CDR3 length is 14 residues. CDR1 is MNHNS and CDR2 is SASEGT in the germline V gene. V was shortened by 1 base and J by 5 bases, with 9 bases between the two germline ends. CDR3 in amino acids: CASSEGARNNEQFF. CDR3 coding DNA: TGTGCCAGCAGTGAAGGCGCTAGAAACAATGAGCAGTTCTTC.

Comments on this clone: One end of the junction varies from germline; a read error may be responsible. The V and J genes are TRBV11-2 and TRBJ2-5, with TRBD1 as a possible D gene (5 bases). Looked up from germline, CDR1 is SGHAT and CDR2 is FQNNGV. This CDR3 spans 13 amino acids. The CDR3 DNA reads as TGTGCCAGCAGCATAGACAGTCAAGAGACCCAGTACTTC. Translated, it gives CASSIDSQETQYF.

The rearrangement uses TRBV19 and TRBJ2-7; D not resolved. This CDR3 is built from 14 residues. Per the germline V gene, CDR1 is LNHDA and CDR2 is SQIVND (reference sequence). Trimming cost V 1 base and J 1 base, with 8 bases left between them. CDR3: CASSIGGNSYEQYF. The CDR3 coding sequence is TGTGCCAGTAGTATAGGGGGAAATTCCTACGAGCAGTACTTC.

The chain recombines TRBV7-9 with TRBJ2-7, with TRBD1 matching over 8 bases. Trimming took 8 bases from V and 6 from J; bases not matched to a gene: 12. The CDR3 length is 14 residues. CDR1 and CDR2 (germline): SEHNR, FQNEAQ (reference sequence). The CDR3 DNA follows: TGTGCCAGCGGGACAGGACAGGGATTTGGCGAGCAGTACTTC. It encodes CASGTGQGFGEQYF. Variable domain in full (rest from reference TRBV7-9 and TRBJ2-7): DTGVSQNPRHKITKRGQNVTFRCDPISEHNRLYWYRQTLGQGPEFLTYFQNEAQLEKSRLLSDRFSAERPKGSFSTLEIQRTEQGDSAMYLCASGTGQGFGEQYFGPGTRLTVT.

The rearrangement links TRBV20-1 to TRBJ2-7, with TRBD1 matching 7 bases. The J segment lost 5 bases and the V segment lost 3 bases, leaving 4 bases of the junction unmatched. Germline V gene data show CDR1 as DFQATT and CDR2 as SNEGSKA (reference sequence). The CDR3 has 12 residues. For the CDR3, the DNA is TGCAGTGCTAGTTCTGACAGGGACGAGCAGTACTTC. This encodes CSASSDRDEQYF.

The chain's CDR3 is CASSYIGRGSYEQYF. CDR3 DNA: TGTGCCAGCAGTTACATTGGGCGGGGTTCCTACGAGCAGTACTTC. The chain joins TRBV6-6 to TRBJ2-7, with D possibly matching TRBD2 (6 bases). This CDR3 contains 15 residues. The germline gives CDR1 MNHNY, CDR2 SVGAGI (reference sequence). Trimming left V 2 bases short and J 1 base short, with 12 bases between.

The chain couples TRBV6-5 to TRBJ1-5; no firm D call. The CDR3 has 13 amino acids. V lost 6 bases, J lost 2 bases, and 8 bases lay in between. CDR1 is MNHEY, CDR2 SVGAGI, per germline. In DNA form, the CDR3 reads TGTGCCAGCAGCCCCACAGGCAATCAGCCCCAGCATTTT. This gives the protein CASSPTGNQPQHF.

This clone was found a few times. The genes are TRBV11-2 and TRBJ1-1, with D uncertain. V was shortened by 5 bases and J by 0 bases, with 16 bases between the two germline ends. Per germline, CDR1 SGHAT and CDR2 FQNNGV. This CDR3 has 16 amino acids. The CDR3 DNA follows: TGTGCCAGCAGCATCAAGACCCCGATGCTGAACACTGAAGCTTTCTTT. Translating gives CASSIKTPMLNTEAFF.

The genes are TRBV9 and TRBJ1-1, with TRBD1 as a possible D gene (5 bases). The CDR3 sequence is 14 residues long. The germline V gene encodes CDR1 SGDLS and CDR2 YYNGEE. V was cut by 5 bases and J by 0 bases, with 11 bases left in between. The CDR3 loop is CASSMTALNTEAFF. CDR3 nucleotides: TGTGCCAGCAGTATGACAGCCTTGAACACTGAAGCTTTCTTT.

This sequence joins TRBV2 and TRBJ1-2; D might be TRBD1 (5 bases). V lost 2 bases, J lost 14 bases, and 12 bases lay in between. Per the germline V gene, CDR1 is SNHLY and CDR2 is FYNNEI. CDR3 size: 11 residues. In DNA, the CDR3 is TGTGCCAGCAGTGAATATAGTGGGGGTACCTTC. Amino acids: CASSEYSGGTF.